The 13 T cell receptor beta chains presented below share a single source sample, sequenced in a study of cytomegalovirus exposure and HLA in healthy donors. Amplification used 60 Vbeta primers and 13 Jbeta primers. Clones were read by immunoSEQ multiplex PCR, and TCRdb kept only the in-frame ones, dropping some. The sample has about 190,000 clones, 75% to 90% seen once. Sequenced material: PBMCs. These receptor sequences come from a woman between 50 and 59 years old in good health and CMV-seropositive.

This chain connects TRBV19 to TRBJ2-1, with 11 bases fitting TRBD1. This CDR3 is 13 amino acids long. Trimming at V came to 6 bases and at J to 6 bases, leaving 1 base not matched to a gene. The V gene's germline CDR1 is LNHDA and CDR2 SQIVND (reference sequence). The CDR3 is CASRGQGGNEQFF. As DNA, the CDR3 is TGTGCCAGTAGGGGACAGGGGGGCAATGAGCAGTTCTTC.

This clone was detected a few times. This chain links TRBV18 with TRBJ2-7, with TRBD1 matching 7 bases. Losses at the gene ends were 2 bases for V and 1 base for J; bases not matched to a gene: 8. CDR1 and CDR2 (germline): KGHSH, LQKENI. The CDR3 spans 16 residues. The CDR3 loop is CASSPFDDRASYEQYF. The CDR3, as DNA: TGTGCCAGCTCACCATTTGACGACAGGGCTTCCTACGAGCAGTACTTC. Full variable domain (remainder filled in from reference TRBV18 and TRBJ2-7): NAGVMQNPRHLVRRRGQEARLRCSPMKGHSHVYWYRQLPEEGLKFMVYLQKENIIDESGMPKERFSAEFPKEGPSILRIQQVVRGDSAAYFCASSPFDDRASYEQYFGPGTRLTVT.

The J gene is TRBJ2-7, the V gene TRBV6-5; 9 positions match TRBD2. Trimming took 3 bases from V and 6 from J; bases not matched to a gene: 9. CDR1 is MNHEY, CDR2 SVGAGI, per germline. This CDR3 contains 15 residues. For the CDR3, the DNA is TGTGCCAGCAGTTATATCGGCGGGGGGGCGATCGAGCAGTACTTC. It translates to CASSYIGGGAIEQYF.

This clone came up a few times. This CDR3 is CASSSGGNTEAFF. In DNA form, the CDR3 reads TGTGCCAGCAGCTCGGGGGGGAACACTGAAGCTTTCTTT. The V gene is TRBV7-6, the J gene TRBJ1-1; TRBD1 might be the D (5 bases). Germline V CDR1 and CDR2: SGHVS, FNYEAQ. The V and J ends lost 4 bases and 1 base respectively, with 7 bases between them. CDR3 length: 13 residues.

The chain recombines TRBV14 with TRBJ1-1; 8 bases align to TRBD1. The ends lost 2 bases at V and 1 base at J; junction bases unmatched: 3. CDR3 length equals 15 residues. Germline values: CDR1 SGHDN, CDR2 FVKESK. CDR3 bases: TGTGCCAGCAGCCAAAGGACAGGGTGGAACACTGAAGCTTTCTTT. It is translated as CASSQRTGWNTEAFF.

The chain joins TRBV6-6 to TRBJ2-7, with D possibly matching TRBD1 (5 bases). Germline V gene data show CDR1 as MNHNY and CDR2 as SVGAGI (reference sequence). V was shortened by 9 bases and J by 1 base, with 13 bases between the two germline ends. The CDR3 has 13 residues. The CDR3 loop reads CASPQGESYEQYF. The CDR3 nucleotides are TGTGCCAGTCCGCAGGGTGAATCCTACGAGCAGTACTTC.

The rearrangement links TRBV19 to TRBJ2-5, with D possibly matching TRBD1 (6 bases). Germline lookup yields CDR1 LNHDA and CDR2 SQIVND (reference sequence). Trimming cost V 5 bases and J 5 bases, with 9 bases left between them. CDR3 length equals 12 residues. The CDR3 sequence is CASSVRGETQYF. As DNA, the CDR3 is TGTGCCAGTAGTGTAAGGGGGGAGACCCAGTACTTC.

The gene calls are TRBV7-8 and TRBJ2-1; D is possibly TRBD1 (5 bases). Germline V lookup: CDR1 SGHVS, CDR2 FQNEAQ. There are 14 residues in the CDR3. The V and J ends lost 3 bases and 4 bases respectively, with 10 bases between them. The CDR3 spells CASSLTEFYNEQFF. DNA of the CDR3: TGTGCCAGCAGCTTGACAGAATTTTACAATGAGCAGTTCTTC.

The J gene is TRBJ2-7, the V gene TRBV6-5, with D unclear. The CDR3 length is 11 residues. The germline gives CDR1 MNHEY, CDR2 SVGAGI. Deletions cut 7 bases from V and 2 bases from J, with 6 bases between. The DNA of the CDR3 is TGTGCCAGCACCTCAGCCTACGAGCAGTACTTC. It translates to CASTSAYEQYF.

The count of this clone is one. V usage is TRBV6-1 and J usage is TRBJ2-1; D might be TRBD1 (6 bases). CDR1 is MNHNS, CDR2 SASEGT, per germline. CDR3 size: 15 residues. V lost 1 base and J lost 6, with 13 bases in between. CDR3 DNA: TGTGCCAGCAGTGAAGGCACAGGGCCCCCCAATGAGCAGTTCTTC. Amino acids: CASSEGTGPPNEQFF.

This clone was recorded once. The chain has TRBV27 and TRBJ2-5; 8 positions agree with TRBD1. Germline trimming cut 4 bases from V and 1 base from J; bases unmatched to any gene: 8. In germline, CDR1 is MNHEY, CDR2 SMNVEV (reference sequence). This CDR3 is built from 16 residues. CDR3 region: CASSSETGVFQETQYF. The DNA of the CDR3 is TGTGCCAGCAGTTCCGAGACAGGGGTTTTCCAAGAGACCCAGTACTTC.

This rearrangement joins TRBV5-6 to TRBJ1-2, with 7 bases that match TRBD1. V lost 3 bases and J lost 5; bases outside the gene matches: 4. This CDR3 is built from 13 residues. Germline values: CDR1 SGHDT, CDR2 YYEEEE. CDR3 nucleotide sequence: TGTGCCAGCAGCTCGGGACAGAATTATGGCTACACCTTC. The encoded protein is CASSSGQNYGYTF.

V gene TRBV4-1 combines with J gene TRBJ2-5; 10 bases line up with TRBD2. The better agreement between TRBJ2-7 and the DNA end casts doubt on the J call. This CDR3 has 18 residues. Per germline, CDR1 MGHRA and CDR2 YSYEKL. The CDR3 bases are TGCGCCAGCAGCCCGGCAGGGGGCTTTCTAGCGGGGGCTTACGAGCAGTACTTC. Amino acid sequence: CASSPAGGFLAGAYEQYF.